This T cell receptor (beta chain) stems from a study of blood T cell repertoires in COVID-19 (dated by TCRdb to between 2020 and 2021). In the study overall: The collaborator samples originated in the United States, Italy and Spain and spanned the acute and convalescent phases of COVID-19. The sample metadata nearly always contained a de-identified subject ID, COVID-19 status, age in years and sex. Samples came from the ongoing ImmuneRACE study (first 160 participants) plus 1,254 subjects from 6 global collaborators. The dataset comprised deeply sampled blood TCRbeta repertoires from subjects exposed to, actively infected with, or recovered from COVID-19. HLA class I and class II types, where available, came from metadata supplied by the sample provider rather than from assay-based typing. A freely available public database, intended as a resource for researchers studying the immune response to SARS-CoV-2, is where the repertoires were released. The material from the prospective study consisted of cDNA or gDNA derived from T cells, B-cell-depleted T cells, or PBMCs. Study-level results and caveats: Clinical and demographic metadata were provided uncurated, with the amount varying by source and participant.

Each collaborating institution followed its own protocols to collect whole blood in K2EDTA tubes. Collaborator samples were shipped for TCRbeta analysis as frozen whole blood, isolated PBMCs, or DNA extracted from either sample type. Turning to this clone: Its antigen remains unidentified. It has no much larger one-base neighbor in the sample; base qualities were not kept.

The CDR3 runs 14 amino acids, cysteine and phenylalanine included. Only CDR3 DNA is held: 42 bases, read in frame from base 1. The immunoSEQ Assay, a bias-controlled multiplex PCR, was used to amplify TCRbeta CDR3 regions from genomic DNA. The authors' pipeline ran thus. Nucleated cell counts per sample were estimated from amplification of reference gene primers within the assay. To quantify the absolute abundance of each unique TCRbeta CDR3 rearrangement, sequence reads were collapsed and filtered. For each sample, productive Simpson clonality was calculated by taking the square root of Simpson's diversity index across productive rearrangements. The clones in this table, taken by TCRdb from immuneACCESS, are in-frame only. Not every clone is retained; where verified, under half of the shortfall comes from an unresolved V gene, and the cause of the rest is unknown. The V and J calls and clone size are taken from that table; D and trimming were inferred from the DNA. A total of about 91,000 clones appear in this sample, 70% to 90% of them only once. The ten largest clones take up 4.5% to 5.5% of the sample.

The chain is encoded by TRBV21-1 joined to TRBJ2-3; the table's D call of TRBD1 was not tested on the DNA. TRBV21-1 is labeled a pseudogene. What was sequenced was peripheral blood. The TCR sequence derives from a woman aged 80 or over with active COVID-19. CDR3 reads: CASPTGGLTDTQYF. At the DNA level, the sequence is TGTGCCAGCCCGACAGGGGGCCTCACAGATACGCAGTATTTT.